The rows below give T cell receptor beta chains drawn from one sample of a study of T cells in Graves' hyperthyroidism and ophthalmopathy. TCRdb called the multiplex PCR reads again in MiXCR, with one record for every CDR3 protein. The data show around 300,000 distinct CDR3 sequences, with around 13% seen just once and roughly 35% held by the top ten. The specimen was blood. The origin of the receptors is a woman aged 40-49 years with Graves' ophthalmopathy. The CDR3 runs from the conserved cysteine through the conserved F or W. D genes are given only for firm matches. Where a row states a size, it is once, few, many or the class of an expanded clone; other rows omit it.

TRBD2	.	TRBV13	TRBJ2-7	TGTGCCAGCAGCTTCCGACTAGCGGGACTGGCAACTTACGAGCAGTACTTC	CASSFRLAGLATYEQYF
.	many	TRBV5-1	TRBJ1-1	TGCGCCAGTGCACGGACTCCTCGGGCTGAAGCTTTCTTT	CASARTPRAEAFF
.	many	TRBV7-9	TRBJ1-1	TGTGCCAGCCTGCCTTCGACAGCGAACACTGAAGCTTTCTTT	CASLPSTANTEAFF
.	many	TRBV28	TRBJ1-1	TGTGCCACCTTGGTAGACATCGAAGCTTTCTTT	CATLVDIEAFF
.	few	TRBV19	TRBJ1-1	TGTGCCAGTGCGAAGGCACAGCTGAACACTGAAGCTTTCTTT	CASAKAQLNTEAFF
.	few	TRBV5-1	TRBJ2-3	TGCGCCAGCAGCTCCTATGAGGAAGATACGCAGTATTTT	CASSSYEEDTQYF
.	many	TRBV29-1	TRBJ1-2	TGCAGCGCCCTCACCCTCAGGGGCACAGCTAACTATGGCTACACCTTC	CSALTLRGTANYGYTF
TRBD1	many	TRBV7-8	TRBJ1-2	TGTGCCAGCACCAAGACAGGGCTGAACGTTGGCTACACCTTC	CASTKTGLNVGYTF
.	.	TRBV28	TRBJ2-5	TGTGCCAGTTTGGGGTGGTACCAAGAGACCCAGTACTTC	CASLGWYQETQYF
TRBD1	many	TRBV11-3	TRBJ1-6	TGTGCCAGCAGCTTTGGACAGGGCGGATCACCCCTCCACTTT	CASSFGQGGSPLHF
.	.	TRBV14	TRBJ2-7	TGTGCCAGCAGCCAAAGGAGGTCCTACGAGCAGTACTTC	CASSQRRSYEQYF
TRBD1	many	TRBV6-1	TRBJ1-1	TGTGCCAGCAGTAGGACAGGGTACACTGAAGCTTTCTTT	CASSRTGYTEAFF
.	few	TRBV9	TRBJ1-2	TGTGCCAGCAGCGTTGGTCCCTTGGGCAGCTATGGCTACACCTTC	CASSVGPLGSYGYTF
.	many	TRBV27	TRBJ2-5	TGTGCCAGCAGTTTAGTGGGAGCGCCGGCCCAGTACTTC	CASSLVGAPAQYF
.	few	TRBV11-2	TRBJ2-3	TGTGCCAGCACTCCGCCCACAGATACGCAGTATTTT	CASTPPTDTQYF
TRBD1	many	TRBV12-3/TRBV12-4	TRBJ2-7	TGTGCCAGCAGCCTAACCGGGACAGGTCACGAGCAGTACTTC	CASSLTGTGHEQYF
.	many	TRBV7-2	TRBJ1-1	TGTGCCAGCAGCTTAGAGGGGACGAACACTGAAGCTTTCTTT	CASSLEGTNTEAFF
TRBD2	.	TRBV4-1	TRBJ2-1	TGCGCCAGCAACCCAAGAGGCTCTAGCGGGGGGAATGAGCAGTTCTTC	CASNPRGSSGGNEQFF
.	.	TRBV6-1	TRBJ1-2	TGTGCCAGCAGTGAAGCTCTTGGCAGCCATCAGGGCTACACCTTC	CASSEALGSHQGYTF
TRBD1	many	TRBV10-3	TRBJ2-7	TGTGCCATCAGGGGCGACAGGGGCTGGGACGAGCAGTACTTC	CAIRGDRGWDEQYF
TRBD1	many	TRBV20-1	TRBJ1-1	TGCAGTGCTAGAGTTCCCCAGGGGGCTTGGGGTCGGGCTTTCTTT	CSARVPQGAWGRAFF
TRBD2	many	TRBV3-1	TRBJ2-1	TGTGCCAGCAGCCAAGAATTGTCTTGGACTAGCGGACCCCTACGGGGTGAGCAGTTCTTC	CASSQELSWTSGPLRGEQFF
.	.	TRBV20-1	TRBJ1-2	TGCAGTGCTCAGAAATCTGAAGGCTACACCTTC	CSAQKSEGYTF
.	few	TRBV20-1	TRBJ2-3	TGCAGTGCTATTGACTATAAGACAGATACGCAGTATTTT	CSAIDYKTDTQYF
.	few	TRBV2	TRBJ2-5	TGTGCCAGCAAAACGTACCAAGAGACCCAGTACTTC	CASKTYQETQYF
.	many	TRBV12-3/TRBV12-4	TRBJ1-2	TGTGCCAGCAGATCTCAGGGGAACTATGGCTACACCTTC	CASRSQGNYGYTF
TRBD1	.	TRBV5-1	TRBJ2-6	TGCGCCAGCAGCCGAGTACTGGGACAGGGCTTGTCTGGGGCCAACGTCCTGACTTTC	CASSRVLGQGLSGANVLTF
.	few	TRBV6-2/TRBV6-3	TRBJ2-5	TGTGCCAGCAACGAACTGGGGCGCGAGACCCAGTACTTC	CASNELGRETQYF
.	many	TRBV7-2	TRBJ2-7	TGTGCCAGCAGCCAAGAACTAGTGAGCTCCTACGAGCAGTACTTC	CASSQELVSSYEQYF
TRBD2	few	TRBV5-4	TRBJ2-1	TGTGCCAGCAGCGATCGGACTAGCGGGGATGAGCAGTTCTTC	CASSDRTSGDEQFF
.	.	TRBV5-1	TRBJ1-5	TGCGCCAGCAGGCTGACAGAGCGGCAGCCCCAGCATTTT	CASRLTERQPQHF
.	many	TRBV7-8	TRBJ1-1	TGTGCCAGCAGCTTAGCTGGCGCTGAAGCTTTCTTT	CASSLAGAEAFF
.	many	TRBV2	TRBJ1-4	TGTGCCAGCAGTTACAGGGTCGGAAAACTGTTTTTT	CASSYRVGKLFF